This T cell receptor (beta chain) was observed in a study of shared clonotypes between healthy human individuals. The wider study: Each donor's CD8 memory used one plate, CD8 naive two, each CD4 subset three.

For this clone: The antigen is not known.

Template for every sorted-subset replicate PCR totaled about 200 ng DNA, approximately 30,000 T cell genomes. Some clones are missing from TCRdb's copy, which holds only in-frame ones; the method was immunoSEQ multiplex PCR. The sample carries about 2.5 million clones, 85% to 95% recorded once. General study results and limits: Larger estimated richness was generally seen in naive subsets than in memory subsets.

Germline CDR1 is GTSNPN and CDR2 is SVGIG (reference sequence). The CDR3 extends over 15 amino acids. J lost 8 bases, V lost 1 base, and 10 bases had no gene match. Healthy HIV-negative adults without recent acute infections or vaccinations served as donors. Material: naive CD4+ T cells from PBMCs. Specified subset: CD45RA+ positively selected. The sequence was obtained from a man younger than 35 in good health. Some clones in this sample may be carry-over from other donors' samples. The rearrangement uses TRBV30 and TRBJ2-3, with 9 nucleotides matching TRBD1. CDR3 amino acids: CAWSGGTGTTGTQYF. CDR3 sequence (DNA): TGTGCCTGGAGTGGAGGGACAGGGACCACGGGTACGCAGTATTTT.